One sample yielded the 29 T cell receptor beta chains listed below, sequenced in a study of Graves' ophthalmopathy and Graves' hyperthyroidism. Scientists amplified the TCR beta CDR3 regions from RNA transcripts. Scientists carried out first-round RT-PCR using HTBI primers and then a second-round multiplex PCR. TCRdb redid the calling of the multiplex PCR reads with MiXCR, one entry per CDR3 protein. Of about 390,000 distinct CDR3 sequences listed, about 18% were seen once; the top ten hold roughly 2.6%. Sequenced: peripheral blood. These receptors all come from an adult woman with stable Graves' hyperthyroidism.

There are many counts of this clonotype. V usage is TRBV12-5 and J usage is TRBJ2-6; D gene ambiguous. This CDR3 has 16 residues. Germline V lookup: CDR1 LGHNT, CDR2 FRNRAP. Trimming removed 0 bases at V and 1 base at J, with 7 bases between. CDR3 sequence: CASGLVRLSGANVLTF. CDR3 coding DNA: TGTGCTAGTGGTTTGGTACGCCTATCTGGGGCCAACGTCCTGACTTTC.

This clonotype has ten or more counts. The V gene is TRBV7-2, the J gene TRBJ2-5; TRBD1 matches at 7 bases. Germline V gene sequence: CDR1 SGHTA, CDR2 FQGNSA. The CDR3 totals 14 residues. The V and J ends lost 5 bases and 2 bases, in that order; junction bases with no gene match: 5. The CDR3 coding sequence is TGTGCCAGCAGCCCGGACAGGACGCAAGAGACCCAGTACTTC. As protein: CASSPDRTQETQYF.

This clonotype was detected ten times or more. This sequence joins TRBV13 and TRBJ2-4; D possibly matches TRBD1 or TRBD2 (6 bases each). Between the trimmed V and J ends, which lost 5 bases and 3 bases, there was a span of 20 bases. CDR1 and CDR2 from the germline V gene are PRHDT and FYEKMQ (reference sequence). The CDR3 sequence is 17 residues long. The CDR3 protein is CASSLSVQGGGKNIQYF. The CDR3 DNA follows: TGTGCCAGCAGCCTATCAGTACAGGGAGGAGGCAAAAACATTCAGTACTTC.

Many counts were recorded for this clonotype. The chain joins TRBV6-2 or TRBV6-3 to TRBJ2-5; TRBD2 might be the D (6 bases). CDR3 length equals 13 residues. V was clipped by 4 bases and J by 3 bases, with 9 bases between them. The germline V gene encodes CDR1 MNHEY and CDR2 SVGEGT. As DNA, the CDR3 is TGTGCCAGCAGTTGGGGCGGGAAAGAGACCCAGTACTTC. This sequence encodes CASSWGGKETQYF.

This clonotype has more than one count but fewer than ten. The V gene is TRBV6-2 or TRBV6-3, the J gene TRBJ2-5; D remains ambiguous. Per germline, CDR1 MNHEY and CDR2 SVGEGT. The CDR3 sequence is 15 residues long. Trimming took off 7 bases at V and 5 bases at J, with 20 bases between the two ends. The DNA for the CDR3 is TGTGCCAGCAAGATGACGGTCTCCTTCGGGGAGACCCAGTACTTC. Translating it yields CASKMTVSFGETQYF.

This clonotype was seen many times. This chain links TRBV29-1 with TRBJ1-2; D is perhaps TRBD1 (5 bases). Trimming removed 5 bases at V and 7 bases at J, with 17 bases between. Germline V gene data show CDR1 as SQVTM and CDR2 as ANQGSEA. CDR3 length: 13 residues. CDR3 in amino acids: CSVSAAGIAGYTF. DNA for the CDR3: TGCAGCGTTTCGGCCGCAGGGATAGCTGGCTACACCTTC.

This clonotype was recorded at least ten times. The gene calls are TRBV12-3 or TRBV12-4 and TRBJ1-1; D is uncertain. The length of the CDR3 is 13 residues. Trimming left V 5 bases short and J 0 bases short, with 7 bases between. CDR3: CASSPALNTEAFF. The CDR3 DNA is TGTGCCAGCAGTCCAGCATTGAACACTGAAGCTTTCTTT.

In this sample, this clonotype turned up many times. V gene TRBV24-1 combines with J gene TRBJ2-5; the D call may be TRBD1 or TRBD2 (5 bases each). Per germline, CDR1 KGHDR and CDR2 SFDVKD. The V and J ends lost 6 bases and 2 bases respectively, with 15 bases between them. This CDR3 spans 15 amino acids. The CDR3: CATSSRGKLQETQYF. The CDR3 DNA reads TGTGCCACCAGTTCGAGGGGAAAATTACAAGAGACCCAGTACTTC.

This clonotype was seen many times. The chain uses TRBV19 and TRBJ2-5; 10 nucleotides align to TRBD2. Germline CDR1 reads LNHDA; CDR2 reads SQIVND (reference sequence). The V and J ends lost 3 bases and 5 bases, in that order; junction bases with no gene match: 12. The CDR3 spans 17 residues. CDR3 coding DNA: TGTGCCAGTAGTATGCGTTTCCTAGCGGGAGTTGTGGAGACCCAGTACTTC. Protein product: CASSMRFLAGVVETQYF.

This clonotype was seen at least ten times. The chain recombines TRBV28 with TRBJ2-7; tentatively, D is TRBD1 (5 bases). CDR1 is MDHEN and CDR2 is SYDVKM in the germline V gene. V was pared by 3 bases and J by 3 bases, with 12 bases between. The CDR3 spans 14 residues. This chain's CDR3 is CASSFPDNFYEQYF. DNA of the CDR3: TGTGCCAGCAGTTTCCCGGACAATTTCTACGAGCAGTACTTC. The whole variable domain, remainder taken from reference TRBV28 and TRBJ2-7, is DVKVTQSSRYLVKRTGEKVFLECVQDMDHENMFWYRQDPGLGLRLIYFSYDVKMKEKGDIPEGYSVSREKKERFSLILESASTNQTSMYLCASSFPDNFYEQYFGPGTRLTVT.

This clonotype was picked up a small number of times. V is TRBV20-1 and J is TRBJ2-7; TRBD1 aligns across 11 bases. Germline values: CDR1 DFQATT, CDR2 SNEGSKA (reference sequence). The CDR3 runs to 13 residues. V shed 6 bases, J shed 4 bases, and the junction held 5 bases outside the gene matches. As DNA, the CDR3 is TGCAGTGCCGGACAGGGGGCAAAATACGAGCAGTACTTC. This sequence encodes CSAGQGAKYEQYF.

The J gene is TRBJ2-1, the V gene TRBV20-1; 7 bases are shared with TRBD1. CDR1 and CDR2 from the germline V gene are DFQATT and SNEGSKA (reference sequence). The J segment lost 6 bases and the V segment lost 3 bases, leaving 8 bases of the junction unmatched. This CDR3 has 14 residues. As DNA, the CDR3 is TGCAGTGCTAGTAATCAGGGACAGCGCAATGAGCAGTTCTTC. Amino acids: CSASNQGQRNEQFF.

This clonotype has just one count. The chain is built from TRBV29-1 and TRBJ2-7; maybe TRBD2 (5 bases). The CDR3 runs to 14 residues. The V gene's germline CDR1 is SQVTM and CDR2 ANQGSEA. V was shortened by 4 bases and J by 0 bases, with 13 bases between the two germline ends. The CDR3 sequence is CSVVFLASSYEQYV. As DNA, the CDR3 is TGCAGCGTTGTCTTTCTAGCCAGCTCCTACGAGCAGTACGTC.

This clonotype was counted at least ten times. The J gene is TRBJ2-7, the V gene TRBV12-3 or TRBV12-4; no clear D. V was trimmed by 1 base and J by 3 bases, leaving 10 bases between them. CDR3 length equals 14 residues. The CDR3 protein is CASSLDLGSYEQYF. The CDR3 DNA sequence: TGTGCCAGCAGTTTAGATCTTGGCAGCTACGAGCAGTACTTC.

This clonotype turned up a few times. The chain combines TRBV20-1 with TRBJ2-5; TRBD2 matches 10 bases. V lost 0 bases to trimming and J lost 2 bases; unmatched junction nucleotides: 9. CDR1 DFQATT and CDR2 SNEGSKA come from the germline V gene (reference sequence). This CDR3 is 17 amino acids long. CDR3 in amino acids: CSARDASGRRGQETQYF. The CDR3, as DNA: TGCAGTGCTAGAGATGCTAGCGGGAGACGGGGGCAAGAGACCCAGTACTTC.

This clonotype was seen more than once but under ten times. Given the absence of the conserved phenylalanine or tryptophan at the CDR3 end, a read error is likely. The DNA is omitted, as the CDR3 cannot be located on it reliably, and the CDR3 follows TCRdb's listing. V gene TRBV6-2 or TRBV6-3 combines with J gene TRBJ2-5; the table's D gene call, TRBD1, was not cross checked with the DNA. The CDR3 length equals 8 residues, ends included. Germline V gives CDR1 MNHEY, CDR2 SVGEGT. CDR3 loop: CASSYGGT.

This clonotype has a handful of counts. The rearrangement joins TRBV28 to TRBJ2-5; TRBD2 matches at 7 bases. Per the germline V gene, CDR1 is MDHEN and CDR2 is SYDVKM. J lost 0 bases, V lost 6 bases, and 10 bases had no gene match. The CDR3 is made up of 16 amino acids. In DNA form, the CDR3 reads TGTGCCAGCAGCAGGGAGGGGATACTCTACCAAGAGACCCAGTACTTC. This translates into CASSREGILYQETQYF.

There are many counts of this clonotype. The CDR3 protein is CASSPGLAGNYEQYF. In DNA, the CDR3 is TGTGCCAGCAGCCCGGGACTAGCGGGCAACTACGAGCAGTACTTC. The chain has TRBV6-1 and TRBJ2-7; TRBD2 matches at 12 bases. Germline V gene data show CDR1 as MNHNS and CDR2 as SASEGT. With 6 bases clipped from V and 3 bases from J, the junction kept 6 bases outside the gene matches. The CDR3 totals 15 residues.

This clonotype was counted ten times or more. The J gene is TRBJ1-1, the V gene TRBV14; D is unclear. Trimming removed 0 bases at V and 4 bases at J, with 6 bases between. This CDR3 spans 13 amino acids. Germline V gene data show CDR1 as SGHDN and CDR2 as FVKESK. The CDR3 sequence: CASSQDWGTEAFF. The DNA for the CDR3 is TGTGCCAGCAGCCAAGATTGGGGCACTGAAGCTTTCTTT.

This clonotype was seen ten or more times. V gene TRBV6-4 combines with J gene TRBJ1-1, with TRBD1 matching 8 bases. CDR1 and CDR2 (germline): MRHNA, SNTAGT. Trimming at V came to 7 bases and at J to 5 bases, leaving 18 bases not matched to a gene. CDR3 length: 17 amino acids. The CDR3 loop reads CASKVAKEDRVKTEAFF. The CDR3 DNA follows: TGTGCCAGCAAGGTGGCAAAGGAGGACAGGGTTAAGACTGAAGCTTTCTTT.

A note on this clonotype: Sequence at one end of the junction differs from germline and may be a read error. The chain is built from TRBV24-1 and TRBJ2-7; D is perhaps TRBD1 (6 bases). Germline V gives CDR1 KGHDR, CDR2 SFDVKD. This CDR3 is 16 amino acids long. DNA for the CDR3: TGTGCCACCAGTGATTTGCACAGGGTCAGATTATACGATCAGTACTTC. Its protein is CATSDLHRVRLYDQYF.

This clonotype was detected many times. A much larger clone lies one base from this, so it may be a read error. The chain carries TRBV6-2 or TRBV6-3 and TRBJ2-7; 7 positions agree with TRBD1. Per the germline V gene, CDR1 is MNHEY and CDR2 is SVGEGT. The CDR3 contains 15 residues. CDR3 nucleotides: TGTGCCGGCAGTTACTGGGGACAGCCCCTCTACGAGCAGTACTTC. Amino acids: CAGSYWGQPLYEQYF.

This clonotype was detected only a few times. V gene TRBV2 combines with J gene TRBJ2-7; D is perhaps TRBD1 (5 bases). Germline CDR1 is SNHLY and CDR2 is FYNNEI. V gave up 6 bases and J gave up 6 bases, with 12 bases separating them. The CDR3 extends over 12 amino acids. This CDR3 is CASRVRVSEQYF. The CDR3 DNA is TGTGCCAGCAGGGTCAGGGTCTCCGAGCAGTACTTC. Drawing the rest from reference TRBV2 and TRBJ2-7, the complete variable domain is EPEVTQTPSHQVTQMGQEVILRCVPISNHLYFYWYRQILGQKVEFLVSFYNNEISEKSEIFDDQFSVERPDGSNFTLKIRSTKLEDSAMYFCASRVRVSEQYFGPGTRLTVT.

This clonotype appeared many times. CDR3 region: CASSFSGGTYEQYF. CDR3 coding DNA: TGTGCCAGCAGCTTTAGCGGGGGGACCTACGAGCAGTACTTC. The rearrangement uses TRBV27 and TRBJ2-7, with TRBD2 identical over 10 bases. Losses at the gene ends were 6 bases for V and 2 bases for J; bases not matched to a gene: 4. The CDR3 spans 14 residues. Germline V gives CDR1 MNHEY, CDR2 SMNVEV (reference sequence).

The chain's CDR3 is CASRGGRETYNQPQHF. CDR3 DNA: TGTGCCAGTAGAGGGGGGAGGGAAACCTACAATCAGCCCCAGCATTTT. The rearrangement links TRBV19 to TRBJ1-5; TRBD1 might be the D (6 bases). Between the trimmed V and J ends, which lost 6 bases and 3 bases, there was a span of 18 bases. There are 16 residues in the CDR3. The germline V gene encodes CDR1 LNHDA and CDR2 SQIVND (reference sequence). The full variable domain, rest sourced from reference TRBV19 and TRBJ1-5, is DGGITQSPKYLFRKEGQNVTLSCEQNLNHDAMYWYRQDPGQGLRLIYYSQIVNDFQKGDIAEGYSVSREKKESFPLTVTSAQKNPTAFYLCASRGGRETYNQPQHFGDGTRLSIL.

This clonotype came up many times. The J gene is TRBJ2-2, the V gene TRBV5-6; 7 bases agree with TRBD2. The CDR3 runs to 16 residues. J lost 4 bases, V lost 3 bases, and 9 bases had no gene match. CDR1 and CDR2 from the germline V gene are SGHDT and YYEEEE. CDR3 in amino acids: CASSSGLAEFTGELFF. The CDR3 DNA is TGTGCCAGCAGCTCCGGCCTAGCGGAGTTCACCGGGGAGCTGTTTTTT.

The sample holds a few counts of this clonotype. This chain joins TRBV24-1 and TRBJ2-5; D ambiguous. The CDR3 extends over 14 amino acids. Between the trimmed V and J ends, which lost 4 bases and 4 bases, there was a span of 12 bases. Per the germline V gene, CDR1 is KGHDR and CDR2 is SFDVKD. Here the CDR3 DNA reads TGTGCCACCAGTGACTCCAGTTATACAGAGACCCAGTACTTC. Translated, it gives CATSDSSYTETQYF.

This clonotype was counted a few times. The chain carries TRBV3-1 and TRBJ1-3; D not resolved. The germline gives CDR1 LGHDT, CDR2 YNNKEL (reference sequence). The V end was cut by 1 base, the J end by 0 bases, with 13 bases between. The CDR3 covers 17 residues. For the CDR3, the DNA is TGTGCCAGCAGCCAAGGGTTTTTCGGCACCTCTGGAAACACCATATATTTT. This codes for CASSQGFFGTSGNTIYF. The variable domain in full, with the rest retrieved from reference TRBV3-1 and TRBJ1-3, is DTAVSQTPKYLVTQMGNDKSIKCEQNLGHDTMYWYKQDSKKFLKIMFSYNNKELIINETVPNRFSPKSPDKAHLNLHINSLELGDSAVYFCASSQGFFGTSGNTIYFGEGSWLTVV.

This clonotype was detected a few times. This rearrangement joins TRBV7-3 to TRBJ1-1; possible D gene TRBD1, 6 bases. The length of the CDR3 is 15 residues. V lost 2 bases and J lost 6, with 16 bases in between. CDR1 is SGHTA, CDR2 FQGTGA, per germline. The CDR3 DNA follows: TGTGCCAGCAGCTTAGTAGGGGGAGCGGGCGCTGAAGCTTTCTTT. Its protein product is CASSLVGGAGAEAFF.